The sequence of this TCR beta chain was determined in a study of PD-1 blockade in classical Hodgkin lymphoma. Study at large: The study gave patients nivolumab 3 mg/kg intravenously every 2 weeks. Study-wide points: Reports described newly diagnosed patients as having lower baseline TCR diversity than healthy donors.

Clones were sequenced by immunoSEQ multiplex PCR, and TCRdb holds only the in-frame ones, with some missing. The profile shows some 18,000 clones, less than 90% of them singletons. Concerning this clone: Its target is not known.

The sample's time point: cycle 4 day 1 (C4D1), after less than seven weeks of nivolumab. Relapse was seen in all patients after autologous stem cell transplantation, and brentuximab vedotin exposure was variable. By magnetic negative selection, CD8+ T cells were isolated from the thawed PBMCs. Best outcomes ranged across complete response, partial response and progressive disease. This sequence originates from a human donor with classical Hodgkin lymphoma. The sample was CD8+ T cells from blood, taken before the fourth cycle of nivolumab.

The CDR3 here is CASSDWRPFDEQFF. In nucleotides, the CDR3 is TGCGCCAGCAGTGATTGGCGGCCCTTCGATGAGCAGTTCTTC. The gene calls are TRBV10-1 and TRBJ2-1; unclear D gene. The V gene lost 3 bases and the J gene lost 8 bases, with 14 bases spanning the gap. Germline V gene lookup returns CDR1 WNHNN and CDR2 SYGVQD (reference sequence). The CDR3 consists of 14 residues.